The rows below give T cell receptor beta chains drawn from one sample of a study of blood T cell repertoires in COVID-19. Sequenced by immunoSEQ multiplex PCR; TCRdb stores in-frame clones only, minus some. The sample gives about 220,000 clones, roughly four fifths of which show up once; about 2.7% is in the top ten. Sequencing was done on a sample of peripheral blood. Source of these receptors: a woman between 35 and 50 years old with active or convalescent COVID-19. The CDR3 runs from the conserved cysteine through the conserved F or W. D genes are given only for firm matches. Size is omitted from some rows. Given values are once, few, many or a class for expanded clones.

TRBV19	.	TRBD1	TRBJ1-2	TGTGCCAGTAGTATCGACAGGGCCATCAGTTATGGCTACACCTTC	CASSIDRAISYGYTF
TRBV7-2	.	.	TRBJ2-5	TGTGCCAGCAGCACGCGGAGGGACCAAGAGACCCAGTACTTC	CASSTRRDQETQYF
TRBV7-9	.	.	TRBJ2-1	TGTGCCAGCAGCTCTGAGGTCGTTCAGGGGCAGTTCTTC	CASSSEVVQGQFF
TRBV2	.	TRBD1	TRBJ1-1	TGTGCCAGCGTGAGGGGGCGTTATGGCGGGAACACTGAAGCTTTCTTT	CASVRGRYGGNTEAFF
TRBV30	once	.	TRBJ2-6	TGTGCCTGGCAGTCAGGGGTGGTCAACGTCCTGACTTTC	CAWQSGVVNVLTF
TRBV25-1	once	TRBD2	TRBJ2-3	TGTGCCAGCAGTGAACGACGAGATAGCGGGAGAGTCACAGATACGCAGTATTTT	CASSERRDSGRVTDTQYF
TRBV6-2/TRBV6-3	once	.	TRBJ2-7	TGTGCCAGCAGTTACTTGGTGGGGGCCGAGCAGTACTTC	CASSYLVGAEQYF
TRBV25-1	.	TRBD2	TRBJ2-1	TGTGCCAGCACCGGAACTAGCGGGAGCGCGGATGAGCAGTTCTTC	CASTGTSGSADEQFF
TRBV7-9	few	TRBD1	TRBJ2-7	TGTGCCAGCAGCTTAGCGGGACAGGGTTACGAGCAGTACTTC	CASSLAGQGYEQYF
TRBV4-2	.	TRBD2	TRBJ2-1	TGTGCCAGCAGCCAGCCCGGGACTAGCGGGGGTGATGAGCAGTTCTTC	CASSQPGTSGGDEQFF
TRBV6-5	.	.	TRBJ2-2	TGTGCCAGCTCCCACTCTTCGCGCAACACCGGGGAGCTGTTTTTT	CASSHSSRNTGELFF
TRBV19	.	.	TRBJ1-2	TGTGCCAGTATGAGGGCGATGGACTATGGCTACACCTTC	CASMRAMDYGYTF
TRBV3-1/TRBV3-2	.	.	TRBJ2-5	TGTGCCAGCAGCCAACTAGAGACCCAGTACTTC	CASSQLETQYF
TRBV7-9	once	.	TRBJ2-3	TGTGCCAGCAGCTTAGCCCTAGGTGGAAAAGGAACAGATACGCAGTATTTT	CASSLALGGKGTDTQYF
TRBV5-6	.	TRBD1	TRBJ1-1	TGTGCCAGCAGCTGGGACAGGGTCAGTGAAGCTTTCTTT	CASSWDRVSEAFF
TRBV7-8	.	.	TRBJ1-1	TGTGCCAGCGCAGGGATGGGCACTGAAGCTTTCTTT	CASAGMGTEAFF
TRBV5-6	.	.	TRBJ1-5	TGTGCCAGCAGCGGTCATGGGGGCGCATTCCTCCGCCACCAACAGCCCCAGCATTTT	CASSGHGGAFLRHQQPQHF
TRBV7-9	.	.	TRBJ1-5	TGTGCCAGCAGTCCCGGGACATTAGGACGCAATCAGCCCCAGCATTTT	CASSPGTLGRNQPQHF
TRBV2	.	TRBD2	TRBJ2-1	TGTGCCAGCAGGGGACCGGGACTAGCAATTGAGCAGTTCTTC	CASRGPGLAIEQFF
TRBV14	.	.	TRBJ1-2	TGTGCCAGCAGCCAAGCCAACAGTAACTATGGCTACACCTTC	CASSQANSNYGYTF
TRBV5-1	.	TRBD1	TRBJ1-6	TGCGCCAGCAGGGAGGGGACAGGTCTAAATTCACCCCTCCACTTT	CASREGTGLNSPLHF
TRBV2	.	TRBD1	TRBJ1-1	TGTGCCAGCGGAGACAGGGCCTCCTACACTGAAGCTTTCTTT	CASGDRASYTEAFF
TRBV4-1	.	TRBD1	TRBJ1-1	TGCGCCAGCAGTACAGGGGGCACTGAAGCTTTCTTT	CASSTGGTEAFF
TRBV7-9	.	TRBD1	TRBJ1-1	TGTGCCAGCTCAGGACAGGTTCTTGAAGCTTTCTTT	CASSGQVLEAFF
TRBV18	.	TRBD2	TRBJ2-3	TGTGCCAGCTCACTAAGGACTAGCGCAACTGGAGATACGCAGTATTTT	CASSLRTSATGDTQYF
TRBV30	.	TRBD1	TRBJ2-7	TGTGCCTGGATTGGACCGGGACAGGGCCAAAAAAGCTCCTACGAGCAGTACTTC	CAWIGPGQGQKSSYEQYF
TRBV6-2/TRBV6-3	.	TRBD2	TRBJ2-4	TGTGCCAGCAGTCGGTCTAGCGGAGAAAAAAACATTCAGTACTTC	CASSRSSGEKNIQYF
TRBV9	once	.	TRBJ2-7	TGTGCCAGCGGGCCGGGGAAAATTTACGAGCAGTACTTC	CASGPGKIYEQYF
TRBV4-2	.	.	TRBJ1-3	TGTGCCAGCAGCCAAGATCGATCAGGCAGAAGGCCTGGAAACACCATATATTTT	CASSQDRSGRRPGNTIYF
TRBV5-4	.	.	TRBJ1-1	TGTGCCAGCAGCTTGGGCGTGAACACTGAAGCTTTCTTT	CASSLGVNTEAFF
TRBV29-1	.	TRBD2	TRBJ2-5	TGCAGCGTTGTCCCTAGCGGGGGGGATCAAGAGACCCAGTACTTC	CSVVPSGGDQETQYF
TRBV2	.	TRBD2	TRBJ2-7	TGTGCCAGCAGTGGACTTACTAGCGGGAGGGGCTACGAGCAGTACTTC	CASSGLTSGRGYEQYF
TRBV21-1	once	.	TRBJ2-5	TGTGCCAGCCGCGGCCGGGGGTATGAGGGTTGCCAAGAGACCCAGTACTTC	CASRGRGYEGCQETQYF
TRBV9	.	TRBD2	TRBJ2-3	TGTGCCAGCAGCCCCAGCGGGGCCACAGATACGCAGTATTTT	CASSPSGATDTQYF
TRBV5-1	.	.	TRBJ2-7	TGCGCCAGCAGCTTGCCTGACAGGCCCTCCTACGAGCAGTACTTC	CASSLPDRPSYEQYF
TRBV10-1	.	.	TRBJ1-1	TGCGCCAGCAGCGTGGCCACGTCCGCTGAAGCTTTCTTT	CASSVATSAEAFF
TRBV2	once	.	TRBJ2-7	TGTGCCAGCAGTGAAAGCTCGGGAGAAGGATACGAGCAGTACTTC	CASSESSGEGYEQYF
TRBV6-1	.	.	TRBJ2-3	TGTGCCAGCAGTGAACGGTCAGATACGCAGTATTTT	CASSERSDTQYF
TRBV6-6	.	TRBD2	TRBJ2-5	TGTGCCAGCAGCCCCCCTAGCGGGGGGTACCAAGAGACCCAGTACTTC	CASSPPSGGYQETQYF
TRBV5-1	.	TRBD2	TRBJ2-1	TGCGCCAGCAGCTTGGAAGGTGCTAGCGGCTACAATGAGCAGTTCTTC	CASSLEGASGYNEQFF
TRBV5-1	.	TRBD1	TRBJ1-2	TGCGCCAGCAGCTCCGGACAGGGGAACTATGGCTACACCTTC	CASSSGQGNYGYTF
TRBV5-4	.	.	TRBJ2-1	TGTGCCAGCAGCTCAATTTCCATCGGGGATGAGCAGTTCTTC	CASSSISIGDEQFF
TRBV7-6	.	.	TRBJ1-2	TGTGCCAGCAGCTTAGCCGGGAACTATGGCTACACCTTC	CASSLAGNYGYTF
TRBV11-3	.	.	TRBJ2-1	TGTGCCAGCAGCTTAGCACAGGGCGATGAGCAGTTCTTC	CASSLAQGDEQFF
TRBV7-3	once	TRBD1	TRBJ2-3	TGTGCCAGCAGCCGTGGGGGGACAGGGTATTTTGGCACAGATACGCAGTATTTT	CASSRGGTGYFGTDTQYF
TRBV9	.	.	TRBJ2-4	TGTGCCAGCAGCGTAGGGTCGCGGGCAGGCATTCAGTACTTC	CASSVGSRAGIQYF
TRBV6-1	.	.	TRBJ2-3	TGTGCCAGCAGTGAAGCGAGTTGGTCAGGTGGAAGCACAGATACGCAGTATTTT	CASSEASWSGGSTDTQYF
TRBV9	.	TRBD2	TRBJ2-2	TGTGCCAGCCAACTAGCGGGAGTGTCCGGGGAGCTGTTTTTT	CASQLAGVSGELFF
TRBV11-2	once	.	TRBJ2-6	TGTGCCAGCAGCTTAGATCCGTCTGGGGCCAACGTCCTGACTTTC	CASSLDPSGANVLTF
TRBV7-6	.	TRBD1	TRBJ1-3	TGTGCCAGCAGCTTAGAGGGACAGACCCACTCTGGAAACACCATATATTTT	CASSLEGQTHSGNTIYF
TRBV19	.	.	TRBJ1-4	TGTGCCAGCCACCGGGATGAAAAACTGTTTTTT	CASHRDEKLFF
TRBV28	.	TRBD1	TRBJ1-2	TGTGCCAGCACTCCGACAGGGGGTAACTATGGCTACACCTTC	CASTPTGGNYGYTF
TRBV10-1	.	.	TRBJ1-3	TGCGCCAGCACTCATAGGACAGAGTTGTTTTGGGGAAACACCATATATTTT	CASTHRTELFWGNTIYF
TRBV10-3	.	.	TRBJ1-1	TGTGCCATCAGTGAAAACAGGGAAAGGCGAGCTTTCTTT	CAISENRERRAFF
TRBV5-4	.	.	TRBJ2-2	TGTGCCAGCAGCTTGGCCGGGGGAGGGAACACCGGGGAGCTGTTTTTT	CASSLAGGGNTGELFF
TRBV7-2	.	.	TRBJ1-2	TGTGCCAGCAGCTTTAGTCCCTCTGCCCTATATGGCTACACCTTC	CASSFSPSALYGYTF
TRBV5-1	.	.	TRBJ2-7	TGCGCCAGCAGCGTACAGGGATCGGCCTACGAGCAGTACTTC	CASSVQGSAYEQYF
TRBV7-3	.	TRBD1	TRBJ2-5	TGTGCCAGCAGCTTAATTGAGGGGGCAGAGACCCAGTACTTC	CASSLIEGAETQYF
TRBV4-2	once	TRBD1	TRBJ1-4	TGTGCCAGCAGCCAAGTGGGGACAGGGTGGCTGTTTTTT	CASSQVGTGWLFF
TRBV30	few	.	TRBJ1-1	TGTGCCTGGAGTGTGAGCCGGGGGGCGGGTACTGAAGCTTTCTTT	CAWSVSRGAGTEAFF